The source of this T cell receptor (beta chain) is a study of cytomegalovirus exposure and HLA in healthy donors. Study-level information: Out of 398 genotyped donors, less than 90% belonged to the Caucasian-associated ancestry cluster.

Germline assignment: CDR1 SGHVS and CDR2 FQNEAQ. The V and J ends lost 5 bases and 3 bases respectively, with 21 bases between them. This CDR3 spans 17 amino acids. PCR involved 60 Vbeta and 13 Jbeta primers. Only in-frame clones appear in the TCRdb table, and some are missing; sequencing was by immunoSEQ multiplex PCR. The table includes around 110,000 clones, 50% to 70% detected once. About this clone itself: Its specificity is unknown.

Study results and caveats: As a later analysis showed, several of the most significant clusters appeared to be linked to common viral pathogens. The study reported that TCR beta sequences accurately predicted HLA-A and HLA-B alleles in most subjects. The study labeled 150 to 200 TCR beta chains cytomegalovirus-associated.

This chain uses TRBV7-8 with TRBJ2-3, with D possibly being TRBD2 (6 bases). The TCR comes from a woman aged 40 to 50 in good health and CMV-seropositive. The sample comprised PBMCs. The CDR3 region is CASSPLYGGEVTDTQYF. In nucleotides, the CDR3 is TGTGCCAGCAGCCCCTTATACGGCGGGGAGGTGACAGATACGCAGTATTTT.